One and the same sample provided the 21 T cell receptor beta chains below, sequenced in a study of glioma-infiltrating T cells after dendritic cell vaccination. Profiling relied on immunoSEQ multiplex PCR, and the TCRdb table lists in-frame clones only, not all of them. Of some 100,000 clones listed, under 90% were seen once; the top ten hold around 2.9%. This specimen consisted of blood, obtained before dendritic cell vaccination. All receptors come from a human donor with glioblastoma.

The CDR3 DNA follows: TGTGCCAGCAGCCCCAGGGACACCTTCCCGTATTTT. Translating gives CASSPRDTFPYF. The rearrangement links TRBV7-9 to TRBJ2-3, with a tentative D call TRBD1 (6 bases). This CDR3 has 12 amino acids. V dropped 5 bases and J dropped 14 bases, with 17 bases sitting between them. CDR1 SEHNR and CDR2 FQNEAQ come from the germline V gene (reference sequence).

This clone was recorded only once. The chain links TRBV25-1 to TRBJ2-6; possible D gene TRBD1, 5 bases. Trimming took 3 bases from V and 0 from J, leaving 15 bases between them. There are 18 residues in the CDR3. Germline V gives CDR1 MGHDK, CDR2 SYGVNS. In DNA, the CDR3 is TGTGCCAGCAGTGACTTCTCGGCAGGGCCCTCTGGGGCCAACGTCCTGACTTTC. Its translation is CASSDFSAGPSGANVLTF.

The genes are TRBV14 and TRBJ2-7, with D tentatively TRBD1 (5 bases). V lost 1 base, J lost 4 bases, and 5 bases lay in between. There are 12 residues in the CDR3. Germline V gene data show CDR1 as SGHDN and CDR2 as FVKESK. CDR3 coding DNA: TGTGCCAGCAGCCAAGCAGGGTACGAGCAGTACTTC. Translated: CASSQAGYEQYF.

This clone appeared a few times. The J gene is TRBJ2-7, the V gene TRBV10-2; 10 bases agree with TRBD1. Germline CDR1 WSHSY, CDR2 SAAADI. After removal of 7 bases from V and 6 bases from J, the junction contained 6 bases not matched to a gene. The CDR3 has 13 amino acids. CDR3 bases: TGCGCCAGCAAGGCACGGACAGGGGGCGAGCAGTACTTC. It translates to CASKARTGGEQYF.

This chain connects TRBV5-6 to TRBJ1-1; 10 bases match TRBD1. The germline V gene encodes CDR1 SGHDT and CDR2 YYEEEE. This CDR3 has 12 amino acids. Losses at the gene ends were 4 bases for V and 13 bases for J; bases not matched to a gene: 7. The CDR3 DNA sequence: TGTGCCAGCAGCCTCCCGGACAGGGGGTTTTTCTTT. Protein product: CASSLPDRGFFF.

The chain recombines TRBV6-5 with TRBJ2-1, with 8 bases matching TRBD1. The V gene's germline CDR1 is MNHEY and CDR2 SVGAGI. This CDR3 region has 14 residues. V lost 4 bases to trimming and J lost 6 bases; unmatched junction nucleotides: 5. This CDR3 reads CASSWTGRFNEQFF. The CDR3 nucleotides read TGTGCCAGCAGTTGGACAGGGAGGTTCAATGAGCAGTTCTTC.

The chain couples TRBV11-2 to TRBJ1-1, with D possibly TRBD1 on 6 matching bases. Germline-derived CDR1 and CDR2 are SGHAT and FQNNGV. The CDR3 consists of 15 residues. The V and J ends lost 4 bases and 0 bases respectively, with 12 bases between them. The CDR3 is CASSSQTGMNTEAFF. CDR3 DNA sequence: TGTGCCAGCAGCTCGCAGACAGGTATGAACACTGAAGCTTTCTTT.

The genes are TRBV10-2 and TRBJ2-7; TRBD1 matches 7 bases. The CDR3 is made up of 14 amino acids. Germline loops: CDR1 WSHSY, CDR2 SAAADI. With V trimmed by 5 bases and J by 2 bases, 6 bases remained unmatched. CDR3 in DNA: TGCGCCAGCAGTTTATCACAGGGGCCCTACGAGCAGTACTTC. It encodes CASSLSQGPYEQYF.

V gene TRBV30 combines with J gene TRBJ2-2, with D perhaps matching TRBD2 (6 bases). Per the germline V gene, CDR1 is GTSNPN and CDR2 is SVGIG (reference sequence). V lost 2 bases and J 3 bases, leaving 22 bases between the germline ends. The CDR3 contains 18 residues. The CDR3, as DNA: TGTGCCTGGAGTTCTGGAGGAGGGTCCACCTTTTACACCGGGGAGCTGTTTTTT. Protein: CAWSSGGGSTFYTGELFF.

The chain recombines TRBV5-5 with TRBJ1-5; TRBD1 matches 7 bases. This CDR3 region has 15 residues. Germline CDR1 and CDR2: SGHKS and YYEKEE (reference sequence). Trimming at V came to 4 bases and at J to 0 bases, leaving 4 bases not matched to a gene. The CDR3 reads CASSRGQTSNQPQHF. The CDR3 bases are TGTGCCAGCAGCCGGGGACAGACTAGCAATCAGCCCCAGCATTTT.

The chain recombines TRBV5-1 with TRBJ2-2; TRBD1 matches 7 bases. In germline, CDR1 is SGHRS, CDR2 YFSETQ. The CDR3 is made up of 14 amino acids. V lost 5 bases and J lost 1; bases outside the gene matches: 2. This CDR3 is CASRSGGNTGELFF. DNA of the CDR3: TGCGCCAGCAGATCAGGGGGGAACACCGGGGAGCTGTTTTTT.

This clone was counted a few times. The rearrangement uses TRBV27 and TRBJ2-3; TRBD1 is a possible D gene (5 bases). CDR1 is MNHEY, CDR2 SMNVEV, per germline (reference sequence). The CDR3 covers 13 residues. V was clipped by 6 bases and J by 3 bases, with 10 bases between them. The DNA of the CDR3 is TGTGCCAGCAGCCCCAGGGTAACAGATACGCAGTATTTT. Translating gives CASSPRVTDTQYF.

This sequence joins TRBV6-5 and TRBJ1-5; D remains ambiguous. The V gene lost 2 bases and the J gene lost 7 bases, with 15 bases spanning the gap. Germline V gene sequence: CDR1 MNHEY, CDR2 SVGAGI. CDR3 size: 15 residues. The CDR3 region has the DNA TGTGCCAGCAGTTACGAGGCCTCCACGGGGCAGCCCCAGCATTTT. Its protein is CASSYEASTGQPQHF.

The CDR3, as DNA: TGTGCCAGCAGTCCAAGGATCGACAGGGCCGGCAATGAGCAGTTCTTC. Encoded protein: CASSPRIDRAGNEQFF. V usage is TRBV27 and J usage is TRBJ2-1; 7 bases are shared with TRBD1. The junction had 13 bases not matched to a gene; V was cut back by 5 bases and J by 6 bases. The CDR3 runs to 16 residues. Germline CDR1 is MNHEY and CDR2 is SMNVEV (reference sequence).

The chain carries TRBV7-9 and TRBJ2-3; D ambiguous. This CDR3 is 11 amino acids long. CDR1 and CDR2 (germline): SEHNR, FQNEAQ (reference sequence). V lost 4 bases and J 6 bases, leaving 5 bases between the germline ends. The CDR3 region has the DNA TGTGCCAGCAGCTACTCCGATACGCAGTATTTT. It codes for CASSYSDTQYF.

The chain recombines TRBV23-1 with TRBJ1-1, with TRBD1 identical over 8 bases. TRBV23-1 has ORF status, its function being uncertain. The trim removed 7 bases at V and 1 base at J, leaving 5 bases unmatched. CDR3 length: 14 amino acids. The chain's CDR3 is CASKPGQANTEAFF. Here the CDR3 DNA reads TGCGCCAGCAAACCGGGACAGGCGAACACTGAAGCTTTCTTT.

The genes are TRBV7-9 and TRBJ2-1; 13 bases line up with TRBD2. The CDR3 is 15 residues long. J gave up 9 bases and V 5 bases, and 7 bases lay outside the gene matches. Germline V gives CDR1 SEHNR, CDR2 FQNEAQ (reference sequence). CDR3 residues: CASSQRLAGGSEQFF. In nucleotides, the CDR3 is TGTGCCAGCAGCCAAAGACTAGCGGGAGGATCTGAGCAGTTCTTC.

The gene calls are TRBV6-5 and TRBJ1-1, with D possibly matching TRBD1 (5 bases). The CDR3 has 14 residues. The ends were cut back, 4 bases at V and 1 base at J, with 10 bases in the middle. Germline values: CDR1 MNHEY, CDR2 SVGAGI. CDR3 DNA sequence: TGTGCCAGCAGTTTAGGGAGGGGGAACACTGAAGCTTTCTTT. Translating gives CASSLGRGNTEAFF.

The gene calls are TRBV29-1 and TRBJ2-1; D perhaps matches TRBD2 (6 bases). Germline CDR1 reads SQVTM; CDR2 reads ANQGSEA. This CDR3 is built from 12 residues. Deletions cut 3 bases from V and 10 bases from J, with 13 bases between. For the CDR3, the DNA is TGCAGCGTTGAGAAACTAGCTGGCGAGCAGTTCTTC. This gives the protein CSVEKLAGEQFF.

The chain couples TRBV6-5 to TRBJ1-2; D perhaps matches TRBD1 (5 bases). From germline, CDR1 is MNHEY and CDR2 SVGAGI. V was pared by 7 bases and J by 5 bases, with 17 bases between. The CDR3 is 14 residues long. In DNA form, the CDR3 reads TGTGCCAGCACCAAGGGACGGGGGAGTTATGGCTACACCTTC. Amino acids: CASTKGRGSYGYTF.

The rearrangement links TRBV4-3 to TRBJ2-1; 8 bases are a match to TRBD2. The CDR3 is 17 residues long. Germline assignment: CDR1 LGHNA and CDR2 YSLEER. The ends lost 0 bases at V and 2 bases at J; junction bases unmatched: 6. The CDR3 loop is CASSQDGTRSPYNEQFF. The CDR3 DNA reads TGCGCCAGCAGCCAAGATGGGACTAGGAGCCCCTACAATGAGCAGTTCTTC.